One and the same sample provided the 20 T cell receptor beta chains below, sequenced in a study of T-cell reconstitution after alpha-beta-depleted transplantation in children. Researchers prepared the TCRbeta library using unique molecular identifiers, the study reports. MiXCR was run by TCRdb on the PCR reads, yielding one entry per CDR3 protein. The table has roughly 500,000 distinct CDR3 sequences, approximately 32% seen once. Source: PBMCs from the stem cell graft donor, taken from the stem cell graft. The receptors shown here come from a human donor who donated a stem cell graft to a child with aplastic anemia.

This clonotype showed up just a few times. The chain employs TRBV6-2 or TRBV6-3 and TRBJ2-1; TRBD2 matches at 8 bases. V shed 7 bases, J shed 6 bases, and the junction held 8 bases outside the gene matches. CDR1 and CDR2 (germline): MNHEY, SVGEGT. The CDR3 is 14 residues long. The CDR3 sequence is CASNPGRAFNEQFF. For the CDR3, the DNA is TGTGCCAGCAACCCCGGGAGGGCATTCAATGAGCAGTTCTTC.

This chain uses TRBV15 with TRBJ1-1; a possible D gene is TRBD1 (6 bases). Germline CDR1 reads LNHNV; CDR2 reads YYDKDF (reference sequence). The V and J ends lost 2 bases and 1 base respectively, with 14 bases between them. This CDR3 is built from 16 residues. CDR3 amino acids: CATSRTRTAANTEAFF. As DNA, the CDR3 is TGTGCCACCAGCAGAACAAGGACAGCTGCGAACACTGAAGCTTTCTTT. Using reference TRBV15 and TRBJ1-1 for the parts outside the CDR3, the full variable domain is DAMVIQNPRYQVTQFGKPVTLSCSQTLNHNVMYWYQQKSSQAPKLLFHYYDKDFNNEADTPDNFQSRRPNTSFCFLDIRSPGLGDTAMYLCATSRTRTAANTEAFFGQGTRLTVV.

This clonotype occurred once. The chain combines TRBV7-2 with TRBJ1-1, with no clear D. The CDR3 length is 12 residues. Germline V lookup: CDR1 SGHTA, CDR2 FQGNSA. Deletions cut 1 base from V and 8 bases from J, with 8 bases between. The CDR3 region has the DNA TGTGCCAGCAGCTTAGTAGGGCTCGAAGCTTTCTTT. Translated: CASSLVGLEAFF.

The chain uses TRBV6-1 and TRBJ1-5; D gene ambiguous. V gave up 6 bases and J gave up 4 bases, with 10 bases separating them. The CDR3 is 13 residues long. CDR1 is MNHNS, CDR2 SASEGT, per germline. CDR3 in amino acids: CASRKTENQPQHF. CDR3 DNA sequence: TGTGCCAGCAGGAAAACAGAAAATCAGCCCCAGCATTTT.

This chain joins TRBV10-3 and TRBJ2-5, with 8 bases fitting TRBD2. The CDR3 is 14 residues long. After removal of 5 bases from V and 2 bases from J, the junction contained 4 bases not matched to a gene. Germline CDR1 and CDR2: ENHRY and SYGVKD. CDR3 nucleotides: TGTGCCATCAGTTCGCGGGGGGCTCAAGAGACCCAGTACTTC. Protein product: CAISSRGAQETQYF.

The chain links TRBV13 to TRBJ2-1, with 7 bases identical to TRBD2. V shed 5 bases and J 5 bases; nucleotides not matched to a gene: 9. Germline CDR1 reads PRHDT; CDR2 reads FYEKMQ (reference sequence). This CDR3 is 15 amino acids long. The CDR3 region is CASSLSGASNNEQFF. Here the CDR3 DNA reads TGTGCCAGCAGCCTAAGCGGGGCCTCGAACAATGAGCAGTTCTTC. The full variable domain, completed using reference TRBV13 and TRBJ2-1, is AAGVIQSPRHLIKEKRETATLKCYPIPRHDTVYWYQQGPGQDPQFLISFYEKMQSDKGSIPDRFSAQQFSDYHSELNMSSLELGDSALYFCASSLSGASNNEQFFGPGTRLTVL.

The rearrangement joins TRBV12-5 to TRBJ1-1; D ambiguous. V was trimmed by 1 base and J by 5 bases, leaving 14 bases between them. CDR3 size: 15 residues. Germline loops: CDR1 LGHNT, CDR2 FRNRAP. CDR3 loop: CASGLGFGSETEAFF. As DNA, the CDR3 is TGTGCTAGTGGTTTGGGATTCGGGAGTGAAACTGAAGCTTTCTTT.

The chain is built from TRBV6-1 and TRBJ2-6, with TRBD1 matching 8 bases. The CDR3 runs 17 residues. Trimming removed 6 bases from V and 0 bases from J; junction bases left unmatched: 7. CDR1 and CDR2 from the germline V gene are MNHNS and SASEGT. Written as DNA, the CDR3 is TGTGCCAGCAGGGAACAGGGGGTTCGCTCTGGGGCCAACGTCCTGACTTTC. It codes for CASREQGVRSGANVLTF.

This clonotype has only a few counts. Its ends do not fully match the called genes, so a read error is possible. The V and J genes are TRBV20-1 and TRBJ1-1; a possible D gene is TRBD1 (5 bases). The germline V gene has CDR1 DFQATT and CDR2 SNEGSKA (reference sequence). The CDR3 has 12 amino acids. CDR3 region: CSDRTGNAEAFF. The CDR3 region has the DNA TGCAGTGACAGGACGGGGAACGCTGAAGCTTTCTTT.

This clonotype was seen more than once but under ten times. The chain links TRBV3-1 to TRBJ2-7; D not resolved. CDR3 length: 10 amino acids. Germline V gene lookup returns CDR1 LGHDT and CDR2 YNNKEL (reference sequence). The germline V and J ends were trimmed by 3 bases and 3 bases, with 0 bases remaining between them. CDR3 region: CASSHYEQYV. In DNA form, the CDR3 reads TGTGCCAGCAGCCACTACGAGCAGTACGTC.

This chain connects TRBV6-5 to TRBJ1-2; TRBD1 matches at 9 bases. The CDR3 consists of 17 residues. The germline gives CDR1 MNHEY, CDR2 SVGAGI. The junction had 11 bases not matched to a gene; V was cut back by 2 bases and J by 4 bases. The CDR3 DNA reads TGTGCCAGCAGTTACGACGGGACAGGGAGAGTTCGCTATGGCTACACCTTC. It codes for CASSYDGTGRVRYGYTF.

This clonotype was counted a few times. The V gene is TRBV6-2 or TRBV6-3, the J gene TRBJ2-7, with D hard to call. The CDR3 spans 16 residues. Per the germline V gene, CDR1 is MNHEY and CDR2 is SVGEGT. The germline V and J ends were trimmed by 8 bases and 4 bases, with 24 bases remaining between them. CDR3 DNA: TGTGCCAGCCATCCCGCCTCCACTGGACGCAGATACGAGCAGTACGTC. This codes for CASHPASTGRRYEQYV.

A note on this clonotype: At one end, the junction sequence differs from germline, possibly due to a read error. This chain links TRBV7-3 with TRBJ2-7; D gene unclear. Germline lookup yields CDR1 SGHTA and CDR2 FQGTGA. This CDR3 region has 13 residues. This CDR3 is CTSSFRDSYEQYF. The CDR3 DNA reads as TGTACCAGCAGTTTCCGTGACTCATACGAGCAGTACTTC.

This chain connects TRBV7-2 to TRBJ2-1; TRBD2 agrees at 11 bases. V lost 6 bases to trimming and J lost 8 bases; unmatched junction nucleotides: 6. The V gene's germline CDR1 is SGHTA and CDR2 FQGNSA. The CDR3 extends over 14 amino acids. The CDR3 DNA is TGTGCCAGCAGGGTAGCGGGAGGGCCCTATGAGCAGTTCTTC. The encoded protein is CASRVAGGPYEQFF.

This clonotype was counted only a few times. The chain employs TRBV5-1 and TRBJ2-1; 9 bases align to TRBD2. The CDR3 runs to 16 residues. Germline loops: CDR1 SGHRS, CDR2 YFSETQ. Germline trimming cut 0 bases from V and 7 bases from J; bases unmatched to any gene: 8. The CDR3 region is CASSLVSSGSFNEQFF. DNA of the CDR3: TGCGCCAGCAGCTTGGTTAGTAGCGGGAGTTTTAATGAGCAGTTCTTC. The variable domain in full, with the rest retrieved from reference TRBV5-1 and TRBJ2-1, is KAGVTQTPRYLIKTRGQQVTLSCSPISGHRSVSWYQQTPGQGLQFLFEYFSETQRNKGNFPGRFSGRQFSNSRSEMNVSTLELGDSALYLCASSLVSSGSFNEQFFGPGTRLTVL.

This clonotype was picked up a small number of times. The V call is TRBV29-1, the J call TRBJ2-3; TRBD2 agrees at 12 bases. J was trimmed by 3 bases and V by 5 bases; bases with no gene match: 6. CDR1 and CDR2 from the germline V gene are SQVTM and ANQGSEA. The CDR3 loop spans 15 amino acids. CDR3 residues: CSVTRTSGTTDTQYF. The CDR3 DNA sequence: TGCAGCGTTACCCGGACTAGCGGGACTACAGATACGCAGTATTTT.

V gene TRBV7-2 combines with J gene TRBJ2-1; D is unclear. Germline CDR1 SGHTA, CDR2 FQGNSA. The V end was cut by 5 bases, the J end by 0 bases, with 14 bases between. The CDR3 runs to 16 residues. The CDR3 region has the DNA TGTGCCAGCAGCAGAGCTGGGGTAAGCTCCTACAATGAGCAGTTCTTC. This codes for CASSRAGVSSYNEQFF.

There are a few counts of this clonotype. The chain is built from TRBV6-5 and TRBJ2-1; D ambiguous. The V gene's germline CDR1 is MNHEY and CDR2 SVGAGI. V shed 2 bases and J shed 5 bases, with 10 bases lying between them. This CDR3 spans 14 amino acids. The CDR3 sequence: CASSYDPTNNEQFF. CDR3 DNA sequence: TGTGCCAGCAGTTACGATCCTACCAACAATGAGCAGTTCTTC.

This chain links TRBV12-3 or TRBV12-4 with TRBJ2-5; 7 positions match TRBD2. CDR3 length equals 15 residues. V lost 3 bases and J lost 7; bases outside the gene matches: 11. The chain's CDR3 is CASSFGGSGMATQYF. CDR3 coding DNA: TGTGCCAGCAGTTTTGGCGGGAGTGGGATGGCGACCCAGTACTTC.

This clonotype occurred a few times. This sequence joins TRBV12-3 or TRBV12-4 and TRBJ1-5; TRBD1 aligns across 7 bases. After removal of 5 bases from V and 5 bases from J, the junction contained 9 bases not matched to a gene. The CDR3 sequence is 15 residues long. As DNA, the CDR3 is TGTGCCAGCAGTGATACGACAGGGCATGATCAGCCCCAGCATTTT. Amino acid sequence: CASSDTTGHDQPQHF.